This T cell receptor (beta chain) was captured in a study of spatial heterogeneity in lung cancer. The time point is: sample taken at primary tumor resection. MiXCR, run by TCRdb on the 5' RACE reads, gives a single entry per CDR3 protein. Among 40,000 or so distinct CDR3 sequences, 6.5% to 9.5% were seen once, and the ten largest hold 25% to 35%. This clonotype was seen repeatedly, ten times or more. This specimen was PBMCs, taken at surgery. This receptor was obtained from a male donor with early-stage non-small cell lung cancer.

CDR3 sequence reads: CASSYSSAIGYTF. The CDR3 nucleotides read TGTGCCAGCAGTTATTCCAGCGCTATAGGCTACACCTTC. The gene calls are TRBV6-2 or TRBV6-3 and TRBJ1-2; D is uncertain. The ends were cut back, 3 bases at V and 8 bases at J, with 13 bases in the middle. The CDR3 loop spans 13 amino acids. Germline V lookup: CDR1 MNHEY, CDR2 SVGEGT.